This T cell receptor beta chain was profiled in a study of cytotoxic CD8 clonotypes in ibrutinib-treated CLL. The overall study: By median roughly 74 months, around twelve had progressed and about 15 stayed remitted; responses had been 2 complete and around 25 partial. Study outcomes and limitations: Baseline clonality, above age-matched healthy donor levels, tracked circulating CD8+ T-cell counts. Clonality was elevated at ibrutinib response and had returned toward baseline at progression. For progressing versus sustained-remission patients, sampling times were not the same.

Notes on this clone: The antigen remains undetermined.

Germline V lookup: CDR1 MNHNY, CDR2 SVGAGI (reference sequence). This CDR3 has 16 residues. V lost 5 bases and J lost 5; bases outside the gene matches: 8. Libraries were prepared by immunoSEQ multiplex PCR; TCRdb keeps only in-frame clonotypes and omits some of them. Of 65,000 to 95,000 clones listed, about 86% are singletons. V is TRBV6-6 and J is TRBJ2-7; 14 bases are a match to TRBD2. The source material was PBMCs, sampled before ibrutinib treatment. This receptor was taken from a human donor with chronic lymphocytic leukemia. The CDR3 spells CASSAPGLAGADEQYF. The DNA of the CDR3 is TGTGCCAGCAGTGCTCCGGGACTAGCGGGAGCCGACGAGCAGTACTTC.